Below are 9 T cell receptor beta chains sequenced from a single sample in a study of OX40 agonist ivuxolimab in advanced cancers. Sequencing used immunoSEQ multiplex PCR; TCRdb keeps in-frame clones, though not all of them. The sample consists of about 45,000 clones, around 88% of them appearing once. Sequenced here: CD4+ or CD8+ T cells sorted from blood, sampled in a trial of the OX40 agonist ivuxolimab. Source of these receptors: an adult with an advanced solid tumor such as melanoma, head and neck, liver or kidney cancer.

The chain recombines TRBV2 with TRBJ2-7; 10 positions match TRBD2. This CDR3 contains 18 residues. After removal of 3 bases from V and 6 bases from J, the junction contained 17 bases not matched to a gene. CDR1 is SNHLY, CDR2 FYNNEI, per germline. CDR3 coding DNA: TGTGCCAGCAGTGATGAGAATAATAGCGGGGGGACCGGTCCCGAGCAGTACTTC. Protein sequence: CASSDENNSGGTGPEQYF.

This chain links TRBV9 with TRBJ2-7, with 9 bases matching TRBD1. CDR3 length: 14 residues. The germline V gene encodes CDR1 SGDLS and CDR2 YYNGEE. J lost 2 bases, V lost 3 bases, and 3 bases had no gene match. For the CDR3, the DNA is TGTGCCAGCAGCGCGGGACAGGGTACCTACGAGCAGTACTTC. It is translated as CASSAGQGTYEQYF.

The V gene is TRBV27, the J gene TRBJ2-7, with D possibly matching TRBD2 (6 bases). Trimming removed 0 bases at V and 1 base at J, with 10 bases between. Per germline, CDR1 MNHEY and CDR2 SMNVEV (reference sequence). The CDR3 totals 15 residues. Here the CDR3 DNA reads TGTGCCAGCAGTTTATCGGTCGCGGGATCCTACGAGCAGTACTTC. Protein sequence: CASSLSVAGSYEQYF.

The V and J genes are TRBV27 and TRBJ2-1; 9 positions agree with TRBD1. Germline lookup yields CDR1 MNHEY and CDR2 SMNVEV (reference sequence). V trimming: 6 bases; J trimming: 7 bases; junction bases outside the gene matches: 13. This CDR3 spans 16 amino acids. The CDR3 DNA reads TGTGCCAGCAGACATGGGGATAGGGGACAGGGAAATGAGCAGTTCTTC. This codes for CASRHGDRGQGNEQFF.

V usage is TRBV7-8 and J usage is TRBJ2-1, with no clear D. Trimming took 6 bases from V and 6 from J, leaving 12 bases between them. The CDR3 length is 13 residues. Germline CDR1 SGHVS, CDR2 FQNEAQ. The CDR3 loop reads CASRRPVGNEQFF. The CDR3 bases are TGTGCCAGCAGGCGGCCGGTCGGCAATGAGCAGTTCTTC.

This chain uses TRBV19 with TRBJ2-7; the match to TRBD2 covers 8 bases. With V trimmed by 10 bases and J by 4 bases, 15 bases remained unmatched. Germline values: CDR1 LNHDA, CDR2 SQIVND (reference sequence). The CDR3 has 15 amino acids. The CDR3 DNA reads as TGTGCCACCTCTGGACGGGGGGGCTTTTCGTACGAGCAGTACTTC. Translation gives CATSGRGGFSYEQYF. Combining the CDR3 with reference TRBV19 and TRBJ2-7 gives the whole variable domain DGGITQSPKYLFRKEGQNVTLSCEQNLNHDAMYWYRQDPGQGLRLIYYSQIVNDFQKGDIAEGYSVSREKKESFPLTVTSAQKNPTAFYLCATSGRGGFSYEQYFGPGTRLTVT.

The rearrangement joins TRBV4-1 to TRBJ2-1, with TRBD2 matching over 10 bases. Germline loops: CDR1 MGHRA, CDR2 YSYEKL. V lost 4 bases and J lost 0; bases outside the gene matches: 15. CDR3 length equals 20 residues. The CDR3 region has the DNA TGCGCCAGCAGCCCAGCGGGAGGACTAGCGGTCTATAGCTCCTACAATGAGCAGTTCTTC. Translation: CASSPAGGLAVYSSYNEQFF.

This clone was seen a handful of times. The rearrangement joins TRBV7-2 to TRBJ1-2; possible D gene TRBD1, 5 bases. V lost 1 base, J lost 8 bases, and 17 bases lay in between. This CDR3 spans 15 amino acids. Germline CDR1 is SGHTA and CDR2 is FQGNSA. The CDR3 DNA follows: TGTGCCAGCAGCTTAGATTTGGGAGGGGTAGGAGGCTACACCTTC. This codes for CASSLDLGGVGGYTF.

The chain uses TRBV29-1 and TRBJ2-2; 8 bases match TRBD1. The CDR3 has 10 amino acids. CDR1 and CDR2 (germline): SQVTM, ANQGSEA. V shed 7 bases, J shed 9 bases, and the junction held 1 base outside the gene matches. The CDR3 region is CSAGGRELFF. Here the CDR3 DNA reads TGCAGCGCAGGGGGCCGGGAGCTGTTTTTT.